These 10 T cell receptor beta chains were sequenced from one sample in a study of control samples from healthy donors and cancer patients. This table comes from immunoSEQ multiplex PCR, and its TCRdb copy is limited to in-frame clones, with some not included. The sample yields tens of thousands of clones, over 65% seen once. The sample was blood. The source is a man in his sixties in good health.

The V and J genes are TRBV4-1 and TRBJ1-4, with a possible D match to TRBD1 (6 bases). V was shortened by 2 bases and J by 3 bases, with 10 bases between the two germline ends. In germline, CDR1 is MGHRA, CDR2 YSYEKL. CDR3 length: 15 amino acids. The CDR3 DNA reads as TGCGCCAGCAGCCAAACAGGGTCCTCTAATGAAAAACTGTTTTTT. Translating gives CASSQTGSSNEKLFF.

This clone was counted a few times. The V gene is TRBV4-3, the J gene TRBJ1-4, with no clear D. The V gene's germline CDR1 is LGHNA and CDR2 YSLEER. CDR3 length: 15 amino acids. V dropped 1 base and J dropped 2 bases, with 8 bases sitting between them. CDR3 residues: CASSQVYGTNEKLFF. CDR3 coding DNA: TGCGCCAGCAGCCAAGTCTACGGGACTAATGAAAAACTGTTTTTT.

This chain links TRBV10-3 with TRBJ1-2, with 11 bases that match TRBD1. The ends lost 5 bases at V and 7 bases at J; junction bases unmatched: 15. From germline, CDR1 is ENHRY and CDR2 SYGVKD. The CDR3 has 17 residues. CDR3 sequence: CAISRGQGQGAPGGYTF. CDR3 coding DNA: TGTGCCATCAGTCGGGGCCAAGGACAGGGGGCGCCGGGTGGCTACACCTTC.

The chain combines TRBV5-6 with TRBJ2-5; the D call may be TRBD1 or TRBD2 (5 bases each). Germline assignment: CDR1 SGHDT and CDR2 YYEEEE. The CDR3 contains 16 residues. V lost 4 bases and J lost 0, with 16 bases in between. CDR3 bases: TGTGCCAGCAGCGAACCGGGACGGTGGTACCAAGAGACCCAGTACTTC. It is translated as CASSEPGRWYQETQYF.

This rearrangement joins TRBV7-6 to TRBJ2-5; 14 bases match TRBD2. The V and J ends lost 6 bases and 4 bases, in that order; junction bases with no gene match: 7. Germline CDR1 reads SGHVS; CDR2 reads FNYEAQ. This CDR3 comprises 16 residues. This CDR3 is CASSSGLAGGRETQYF. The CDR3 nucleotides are TGTGCCAGCAGTTCCGGACTAGCGGGAGGCCGAGAGACCCAGTACTTC.

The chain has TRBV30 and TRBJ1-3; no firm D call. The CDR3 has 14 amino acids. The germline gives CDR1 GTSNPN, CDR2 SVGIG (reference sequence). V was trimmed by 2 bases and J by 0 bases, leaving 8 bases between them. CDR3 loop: CAWSYRTSGNTIYF. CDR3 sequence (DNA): TGTGCCTGGAGTTACCGGACCTCTGGAAACACCATATATTTT.

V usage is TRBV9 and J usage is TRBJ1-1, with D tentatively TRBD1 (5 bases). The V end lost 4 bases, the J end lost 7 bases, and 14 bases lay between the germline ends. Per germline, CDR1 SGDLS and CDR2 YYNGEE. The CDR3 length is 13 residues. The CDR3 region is CASSPRGTGEAFF. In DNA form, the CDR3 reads TGTGCCAGCAGCCCGAGAGGGACGGGTGAAGCTTTCTTT.

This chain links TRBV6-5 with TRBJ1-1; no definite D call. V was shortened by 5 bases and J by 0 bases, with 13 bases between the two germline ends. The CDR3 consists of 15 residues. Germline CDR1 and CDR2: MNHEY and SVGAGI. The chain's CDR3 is CASSRSGVLNTEAFF. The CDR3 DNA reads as TGTGCCAGCAGTAGATCCGGGGTTCTGAACACTGAAGCTTTCTTT.

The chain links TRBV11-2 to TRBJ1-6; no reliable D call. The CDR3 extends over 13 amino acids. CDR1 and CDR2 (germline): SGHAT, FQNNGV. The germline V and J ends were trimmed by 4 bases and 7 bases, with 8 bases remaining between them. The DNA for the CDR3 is TGTGCCAGCAGCTCCTCCAGCAATTCACCCCTCCACTTT. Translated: CASSSSSNSPLHF.

The CDR3 protein is CASSPSGEGTQYF. The CDR3 DNA follows: TGTGCCAGCTCGCCCTCGGGGGAGGGGACCCAGTACTTC. This sequence joins TRBV18 and TRBJ2-5; 7 bases map to TRBD2. Trimming at V came to 6 bases and at J to 7 bases, leaving 8 bases not matched to a gene. Germline-derived CDR1 and CDR2 are KGHSH and LQKENI. CDR3 size: 13 residues.